This TCR beta chain was identified in a study of beta chain features in type 1 diabetes. This CDR3 is built from 14 residues. From germline, CDR1 is SGHTA and CDR2 FQGNSA. The germline V and J ends were trimmed by 6 bases and 2 bases, with 13 bases remaining between them. As every portion of the isolated RNA was reverse transcribed, the sequencing read expressed TCRB transcripts. TCRdb keeps only in-frame clones here, not all; method: immunoSEQ multiplex PCR. The sample yields hundreds of thousands of clones, more than 11% seen once. To note about this clone: Its antigen is still unknown.

The study, taken as a whole, reports: There was a moderate but significant shortening of TCRB CDR3s in all four CD4+ subsets of Type 1 diabetes patients.

Sequenced input: naive CD4+ T cells from blood. The clonotype was recovered from a man aged 25 to 45 in good health. The rearrangement joins TRBV7-2 to TRBJ1-2; D remains unclear. CDR3 amino acids: CASSLDISNYGYTF. CDR3 in DNA: TGTGCCAGCAGTCTCGACATTTCAAACTATGGCTACACCTTC.